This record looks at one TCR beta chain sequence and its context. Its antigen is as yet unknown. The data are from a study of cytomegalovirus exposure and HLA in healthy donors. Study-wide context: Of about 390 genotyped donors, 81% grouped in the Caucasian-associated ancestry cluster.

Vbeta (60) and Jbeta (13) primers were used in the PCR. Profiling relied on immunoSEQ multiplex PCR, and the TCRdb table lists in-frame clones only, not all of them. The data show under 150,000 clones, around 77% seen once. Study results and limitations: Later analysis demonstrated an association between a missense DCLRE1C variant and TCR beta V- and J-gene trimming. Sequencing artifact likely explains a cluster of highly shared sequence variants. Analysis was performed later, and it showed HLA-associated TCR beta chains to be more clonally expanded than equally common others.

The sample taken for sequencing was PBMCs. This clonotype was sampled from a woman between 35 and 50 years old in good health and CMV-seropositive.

CDR3 DNA: TGTGCCAGCAGTTTAGGGCTAGCGGGGGACATTTATGAGCAGTTCTTC. Translation: CASSLGLAGDIYEQFF. This chain joins TRBV28 and TRBJ2-1; TRBD2 matches at 10 bases. The CDR3 is made up of 16 amino acids. The V gene's germline CDR1 is MDHEN and CDR2 SYDVKM. V was pared by 2 bases and J by 8 bases, with 9 bases of the junction left unmatched.